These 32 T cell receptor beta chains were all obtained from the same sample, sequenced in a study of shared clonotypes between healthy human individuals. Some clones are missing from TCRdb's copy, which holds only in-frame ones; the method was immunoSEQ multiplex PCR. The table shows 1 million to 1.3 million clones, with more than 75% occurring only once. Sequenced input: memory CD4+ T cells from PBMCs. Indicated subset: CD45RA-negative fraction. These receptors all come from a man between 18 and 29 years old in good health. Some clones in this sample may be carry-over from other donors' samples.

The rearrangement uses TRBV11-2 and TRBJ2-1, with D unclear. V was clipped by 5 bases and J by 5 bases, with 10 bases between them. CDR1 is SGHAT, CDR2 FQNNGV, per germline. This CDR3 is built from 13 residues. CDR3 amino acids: CASSPSWHNEQFF. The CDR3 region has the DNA TGTGCCAGCAGCCCTAGTTGGCACAATGAGCAGTTCTTC.

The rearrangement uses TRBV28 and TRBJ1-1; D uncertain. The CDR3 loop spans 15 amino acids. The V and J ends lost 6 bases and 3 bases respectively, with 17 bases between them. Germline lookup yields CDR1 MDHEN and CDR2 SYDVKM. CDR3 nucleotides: TGTGCCAGCAGATCGGGCGCCGATGGGGACACTGAAGCTTTCTTT. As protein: CASRSGADGDTEAFF.

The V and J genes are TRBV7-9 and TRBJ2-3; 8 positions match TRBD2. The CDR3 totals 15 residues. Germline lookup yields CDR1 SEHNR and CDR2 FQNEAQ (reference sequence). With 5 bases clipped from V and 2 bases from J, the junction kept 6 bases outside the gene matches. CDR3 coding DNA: TGTGCCAGCAGCCCCGGGACTAGACTCACAGATACGCAGTATTTT. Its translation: CASSPGTRLTDTQYF.

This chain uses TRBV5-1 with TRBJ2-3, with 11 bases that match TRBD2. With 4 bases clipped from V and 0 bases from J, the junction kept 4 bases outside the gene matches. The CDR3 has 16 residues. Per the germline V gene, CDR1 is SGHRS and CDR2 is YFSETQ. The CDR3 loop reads CASSVGLAASTDTQYF. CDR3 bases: TGCGCCAGCAGCGTGGGACTAGCGGCTAGCACAGATACGCAGTATTTT.

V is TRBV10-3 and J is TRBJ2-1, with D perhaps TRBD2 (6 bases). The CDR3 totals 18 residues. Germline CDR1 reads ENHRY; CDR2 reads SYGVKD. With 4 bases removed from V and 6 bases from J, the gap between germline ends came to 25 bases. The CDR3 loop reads CAISVAPGTASRVNEQFF. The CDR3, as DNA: TGTGCCATCAGTGTGGCGCCCGGGACTGCAAGCCGGGTCAATGAGCAGTTCTTC.

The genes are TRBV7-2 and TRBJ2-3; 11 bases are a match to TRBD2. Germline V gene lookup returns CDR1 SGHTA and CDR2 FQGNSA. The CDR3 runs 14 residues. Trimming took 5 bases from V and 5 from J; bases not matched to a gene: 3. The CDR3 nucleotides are TGTGCCAGCAGCCCTCTAGCGGGAGGAGATACGCAGTATTTT. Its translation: CASSPLAGGDTQYF. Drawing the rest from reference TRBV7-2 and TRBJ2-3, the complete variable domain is GAGVSQSPSNKVTEKGKDVELRCDPISGHTALYWYRQSLGQGLEFLIYFQGNSAPDKSGLPSDRFSAERTGGSVSTLTIQRTQQEDSAVYLCASSPLAGGDTQYFGPGTRLTVL.

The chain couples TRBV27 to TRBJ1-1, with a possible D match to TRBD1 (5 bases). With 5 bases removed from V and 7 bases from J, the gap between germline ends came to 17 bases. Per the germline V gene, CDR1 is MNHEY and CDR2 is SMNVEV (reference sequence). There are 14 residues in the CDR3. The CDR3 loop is CASSALGVPFEAFF. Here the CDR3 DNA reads TGTGCCAGCAGTGCCCTAGGGGTCCCTTTTGAAGCTTTCTTT.

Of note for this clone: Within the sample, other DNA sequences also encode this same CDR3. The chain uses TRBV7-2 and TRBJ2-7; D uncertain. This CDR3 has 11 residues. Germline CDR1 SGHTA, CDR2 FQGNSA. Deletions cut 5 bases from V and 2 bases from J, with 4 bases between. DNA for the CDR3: TGTGCCAGCAGCCTAACCTACGAGCAGTACTTC. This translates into CASSLTYEQYF.

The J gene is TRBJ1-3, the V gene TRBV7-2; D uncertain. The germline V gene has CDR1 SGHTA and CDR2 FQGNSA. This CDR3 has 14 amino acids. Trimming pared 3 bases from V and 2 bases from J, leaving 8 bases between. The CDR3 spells CASSFRGPGNTIYF. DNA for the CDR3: TGTGCCAGCAGCTTTAGAGGGCCTGGAAACACCATATATTTT.

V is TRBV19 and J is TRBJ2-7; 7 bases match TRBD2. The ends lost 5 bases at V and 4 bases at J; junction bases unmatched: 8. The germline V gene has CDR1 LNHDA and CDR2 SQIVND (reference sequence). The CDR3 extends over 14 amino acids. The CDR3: CASSVAGVGYEQYF. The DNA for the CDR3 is TGTGCCAGTAGTGTCGCGGGAGTGGGGTACGAGCAGTACTTC.

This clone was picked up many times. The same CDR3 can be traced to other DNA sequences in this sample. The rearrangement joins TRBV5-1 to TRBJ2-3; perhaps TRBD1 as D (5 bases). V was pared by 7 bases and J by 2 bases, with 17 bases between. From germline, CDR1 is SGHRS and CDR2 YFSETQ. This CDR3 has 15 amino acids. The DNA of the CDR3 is TGCGCCAGCTCGACCCTGGACACAAACACAGATACGCAGTATTTT. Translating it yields CASSTLDTNTDTQYF.

DNA for the CDR3: TGTGCCAGCAGTTTTATAGGCGAGAGCTCCTACGAGCAGTACTTC. Translating gives CASSFIGESSYEQYF. The chain combines TRBV28 with TRBJ2-7; D not certain. V lost 3 bases to trimming and J lost 0 bases, with 12 bases between them. This CDR3 is 15 amino acids long. Germline V CDR1 and CDR2: MDHEN, SYDVKM.

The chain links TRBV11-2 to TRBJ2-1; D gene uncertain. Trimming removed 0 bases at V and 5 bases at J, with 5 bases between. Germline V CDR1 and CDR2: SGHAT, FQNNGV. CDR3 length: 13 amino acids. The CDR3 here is CASSLEPHNEQFF. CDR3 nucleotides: TGTGCCAGCAGCTTAGAGCCTCACAATGAGCAGTTCTTC.

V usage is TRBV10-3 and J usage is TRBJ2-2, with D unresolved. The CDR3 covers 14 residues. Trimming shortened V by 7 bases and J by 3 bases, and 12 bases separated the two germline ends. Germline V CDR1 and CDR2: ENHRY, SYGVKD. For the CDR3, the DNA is TGTGCCATCACCCGGGTCCCCGACACCGGGGAGCTGTTTTTT. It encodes CAITRVPDTGELFF.

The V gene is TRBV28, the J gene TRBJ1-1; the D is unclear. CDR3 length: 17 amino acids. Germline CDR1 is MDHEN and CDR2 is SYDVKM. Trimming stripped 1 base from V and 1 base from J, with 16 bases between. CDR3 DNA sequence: TGTGCCAGCAGTTTATCAAAGATGTGGGTTACGAACACTGAAGCTTTCTTT. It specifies CASSLSKMWVTNTEAFF.

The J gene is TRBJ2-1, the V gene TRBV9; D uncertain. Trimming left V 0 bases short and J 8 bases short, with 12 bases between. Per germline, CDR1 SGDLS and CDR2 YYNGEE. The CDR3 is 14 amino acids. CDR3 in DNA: TGTGCCAGCAGCGTAGCTGCTAATCTCCATGAGCAGTTCTTC. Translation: CASSVAANLHEQFF. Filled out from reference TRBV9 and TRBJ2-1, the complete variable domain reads DSGVTQTPKHLITATGQRVTLRCSPRSGDLSVYWYQQSLDQGLQFLIQYYNGEERAKGNILERFSAQQFPDLHSELNLSSLELGDSALYFCASSVAANLHEQFFGPGTRLTVL.

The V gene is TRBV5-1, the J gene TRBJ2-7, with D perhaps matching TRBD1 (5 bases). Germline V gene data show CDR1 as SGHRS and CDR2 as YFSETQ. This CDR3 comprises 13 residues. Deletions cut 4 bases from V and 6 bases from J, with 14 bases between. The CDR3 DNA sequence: TGCGCCAGCAGCGTACAAGGGGCAGGCGAGCAGTACTTC. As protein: CASSVQGAGEQYF.

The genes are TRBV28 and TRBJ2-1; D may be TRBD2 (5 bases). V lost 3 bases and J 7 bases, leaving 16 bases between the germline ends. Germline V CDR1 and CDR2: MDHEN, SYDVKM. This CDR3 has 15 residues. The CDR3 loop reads CASSLGGSRSNEQFF. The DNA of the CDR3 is TGTGCCAGCAGTTTGGGTGGGAGTCGCTCGAATGAGCAGTTCTTC.

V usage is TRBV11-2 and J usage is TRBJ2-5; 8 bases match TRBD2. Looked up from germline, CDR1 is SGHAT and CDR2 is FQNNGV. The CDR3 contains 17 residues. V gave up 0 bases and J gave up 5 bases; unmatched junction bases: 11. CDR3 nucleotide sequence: TGTGCCAGCAGCTTAGATCTATTTCGGGAGGGCCTTGAGACCCAGTACTTC. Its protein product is CASSLDLFREGLETQYF.

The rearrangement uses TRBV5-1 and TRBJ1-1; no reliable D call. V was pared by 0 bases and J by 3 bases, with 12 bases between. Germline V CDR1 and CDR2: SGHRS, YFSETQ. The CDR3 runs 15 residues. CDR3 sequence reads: CASSLGVSGDTEAFF. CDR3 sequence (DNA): TGCGCCAGCAGCTTGGGGGTCTCCGGGGACACTGAAGCTTTCTTT.

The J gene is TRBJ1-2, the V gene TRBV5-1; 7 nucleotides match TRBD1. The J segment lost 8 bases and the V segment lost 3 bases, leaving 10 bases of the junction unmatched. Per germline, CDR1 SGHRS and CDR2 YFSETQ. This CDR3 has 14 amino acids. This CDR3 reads CASSWMDRTRGYTF. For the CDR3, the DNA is TGCGCCAGCAGCTGGATGGACAGGACGAGGGGCTACACCTTC.

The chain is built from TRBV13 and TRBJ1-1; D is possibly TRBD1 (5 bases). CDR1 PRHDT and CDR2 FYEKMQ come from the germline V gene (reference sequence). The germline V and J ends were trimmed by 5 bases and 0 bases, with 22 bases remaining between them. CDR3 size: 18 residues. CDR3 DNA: TGTGCCAGCAGCCGAGCGCTCGACAGCGCTACTATGAACACTGAAGCTTTCTTT. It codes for CASSRALDSATMNTEAFF.

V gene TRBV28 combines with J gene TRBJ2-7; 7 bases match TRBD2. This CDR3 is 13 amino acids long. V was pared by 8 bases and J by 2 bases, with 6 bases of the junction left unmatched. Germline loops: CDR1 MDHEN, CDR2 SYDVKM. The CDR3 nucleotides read TGTGCCAGCGAGCGGGGCGGGGCCTACGAGCAGTACTTC. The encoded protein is CASERGGAYEQYF.

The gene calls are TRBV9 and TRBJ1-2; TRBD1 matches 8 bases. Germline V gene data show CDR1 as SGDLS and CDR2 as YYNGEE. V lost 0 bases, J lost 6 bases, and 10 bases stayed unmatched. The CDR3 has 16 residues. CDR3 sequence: CASSVEWAGGADGYTF. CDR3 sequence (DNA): TGTGCCAGCAGCGTAGAGTGGGCAGGGGGCGCGGATGGCTACACCTTC. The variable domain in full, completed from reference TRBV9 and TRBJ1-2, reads DSGVTQTPKHLITATGQRVTLRCSPRSGDLSVYWYQQSLDQGLQFLIQYYNGEERAKGNILERFSAQQFPDLHSELNLSSLELGDSALYFCASSVEWAGGADGYTFGSGTRLTVV.

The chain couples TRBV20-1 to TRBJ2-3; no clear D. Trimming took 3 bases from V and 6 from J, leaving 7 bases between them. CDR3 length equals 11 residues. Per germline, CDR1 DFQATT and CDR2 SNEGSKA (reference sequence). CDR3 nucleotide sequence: TGCAGTGCTAGGGTGCGGGATACGCAGTATTTT. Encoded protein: CSARVRDTQYF.

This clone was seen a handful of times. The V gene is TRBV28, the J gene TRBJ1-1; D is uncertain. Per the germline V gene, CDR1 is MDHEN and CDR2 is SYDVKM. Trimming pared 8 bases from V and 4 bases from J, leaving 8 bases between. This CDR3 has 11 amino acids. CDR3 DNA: TGTGCCAGCGTCAGCGGCACTGAAGCTTTCTTT. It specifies CASVSGTEAFF.

CDR3 amino acids: CASSLQQAGNQPQHF. The CDR3 DNA sequence: TGTGCCAGCAGCTTACAACAGGCAGGCAATCAGCCCCAGCATTTT. The rearrangement links TRBV7-8 to TRBJ1-5; D perhaps matches TRBD1 (5 bases). Germline assignment: CDR1 SGHVS and CDR2 FQNEAQ. V was shortened by 2 bases and J by 2 bases, with 10 bases between the two germline ends. CDR3 length: 15 residues.

CDR3 loop: CASSPGPGLAKNIQYF. DNA of the CDR3: TGTGCCAGCAGTCCCGGACCGGGTTTAGCCAAAAACATTCAGTACTTC. The chain carries TRBV27 and TRBJ2-4; D remains ambiguous. V was pared by 5 bases and J by 0 bases, with 14 bases between. The CDR3 length is 16 residues. Germline V gene lookup returns CDR1 MNHEY and CDR2 SMNVEV (reference sequence).

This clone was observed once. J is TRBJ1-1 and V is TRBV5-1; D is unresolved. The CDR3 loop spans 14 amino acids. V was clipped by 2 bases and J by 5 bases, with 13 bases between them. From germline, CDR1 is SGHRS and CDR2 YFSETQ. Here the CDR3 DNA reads TGCGCCAGCAGCTTTGCAGGAGGTTTAACTGAAGCTTTCTTT. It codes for CASSFAGGLTEAFF. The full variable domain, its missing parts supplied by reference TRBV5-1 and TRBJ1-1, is KAGVTQTPRYLIKTRGQQVTLSCSPISGHRSVSWYQQTPGQGLQFLFEYFSETQRNKGNFPGRFSGRQFSNSRSEMNVSTLELGDSALYLCASSFAGGLTEAFFGQGTRLTVV.

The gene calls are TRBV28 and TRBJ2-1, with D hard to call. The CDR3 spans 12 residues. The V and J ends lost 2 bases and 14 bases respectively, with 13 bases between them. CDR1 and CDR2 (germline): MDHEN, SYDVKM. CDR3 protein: CASSLSRSAKFF. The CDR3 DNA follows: TGTGCCAGCAGTTTAAGCCGGTCAGCAAAGTTCTTC.

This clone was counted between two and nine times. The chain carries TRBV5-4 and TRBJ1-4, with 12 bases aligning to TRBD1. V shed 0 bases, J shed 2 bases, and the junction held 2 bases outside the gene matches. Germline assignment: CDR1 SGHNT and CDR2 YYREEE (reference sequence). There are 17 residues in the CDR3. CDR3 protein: CASSLGDRGHTNEKLFF. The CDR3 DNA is TGTGCCAGCAGCTTGGGGGACAGGGGGCATACTAATGAAAAACTGTTTTTT. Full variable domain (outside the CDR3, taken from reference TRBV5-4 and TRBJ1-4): ETGVTQSPTHLIKTRGQQVTLRCSSQSGHNTVSWYQQALGQGPQFIFQYYREEENGRGNFPPRFSGLQFPNYSSELNVNALELDDSALYLCASSLGDRGHTNEKLFFGSGTQLSVL.

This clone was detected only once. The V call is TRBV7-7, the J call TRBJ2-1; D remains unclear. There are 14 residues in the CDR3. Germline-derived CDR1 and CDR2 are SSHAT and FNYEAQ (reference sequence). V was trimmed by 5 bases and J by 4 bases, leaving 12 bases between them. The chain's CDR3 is CASSPGGVYNEQFF. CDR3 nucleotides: TGTGCCAGCAGCCCCGGCGGAGTTTACAATGAGCAGTTCTTC.